This T cell receptor beta chain was retrieved from a study of cytomegalovirus exposure and HLA in healthy donors. In the study overall: Counted in an early data release were approximately 85 million unique TCRs from HLA-typed donors. Broader study findings: As a later analysis revealed, most CMV-associated TCR beta chains appeared HLA-restricted. Over 15,000 TCR beta sequences were associated with HLA alleles at 0.05 false discovery rate in a later analysis. One variant, a missense change in DCLRE1C, was linked in a later analysis to TCR beta V- and J-gene trimming.

Of note for this clone: Its matching antigen is unknown. Other DNA sequences from this sample encode an identical CDR3 as well.

The germline gives CDR1 SGHVS, CDR2 FQNEAQ. Trimming removed 3 bases from V and 2 bases from J; junction bases left unmatched: 8. The CDR3 runs to 16 residues. PCR amplification relied on 60 Vbeta primers (plus 13 Jbeta primers). The data were produced by immunoSEQ multiplex PCR, yet TCRdb's version contains in-frame clones alone and is incomplete. The repertoire holds approximately 72,000 clones, with around 64% as singletons. V gene TRBV7-8 combines with J gene TRBJ2-5, with 8 bases matching TRBD2. The clonotype originates from a man between 40 and 49 years old in good health and CMV-seropositive. Sequencing was performed on PBMCs. In DNA, the CDR3 is TGTGCCAGCAGCTTGGGAGGGACTAGTAGTCAAGAGACCCAGTACTTC. Protein sequence: CASSLGGTSSQETQYF.